This T cell receptor (beta chain) was documented in a study of OX40 agonist ivuxolimab in advanced cancers. Background on the study: Patients got intravenous ivuxolimab at 0.01 to 10 mg/kg every 2 weeks.

CDR1 and CDR2 from the germline V gene are MGHRA and YSYEKL. V lost 2 bases to trimming and J lost 5 bases, with 11 bases between them. This CDR3 is built from 14 residues. Sequenced by immunoSEQ multiplex PCR; TCRdb stores in-frame clones only, minus some. Seen here are more than 45,000 clones, 75% to 85% observed once, and the top ten hold approximately 1%. V is TRBV4-1 and J is TRBJ2-3; D ambiguous. Source: CD4+ or CD8+ T cells sorted from blood, taken in a trial of the OX40 agonist ivuxolimab. The receptor was derived from an adult with an advanced solid tumor such as melanoma, head and neck, liver or kidney cancer. The CDR3 DNA follows: TGCGCCAGCAGCCAACTGGGAAGAAAAGATACGCAGTATTTT. This translates into CASSQLGRKDTQYF.